These 16 T cell receptor beta chains originate from one sample sequenced in a study of T cell responses to AZD1222 COVID-19 vaccine. Data came from immunoSEQ multiplex PCR; TCRdb stores just in-frame clones and leaves some out. This table has fewer than 100,000 clones, 90% appearing once. Sequences were derived from peripheral blood, sampled on day 0 of AZD1222 vaccination. All receptors come from an adult in good health.

V gene TRBV5-8 combines with J gene TRBJ1-1; D remains unclear. The CDR3 has 11 amino acids. Germline V gene lookup returns CDR1 SGHTS and CDR2 YDEGEE. Trimming removed 7 bases at V and 12 bases at J, with 16 bases between. The CDR3 region has the DNA TGTGCCAGCGACTCCCGGACGGAGACTTTCTTT. Its protein is CASDSRTETFF.

The chain uses TRBV27 and TRBJ2-1; D unresolved. Per germline, CDR1 MNHEY and CDR2 SMNVEV (reference sequence). This CDR3 comprises 14 residues. Deletions cut 2 bases from V and 6 bases from J, with 11 bases between. CDR3 region: CASSLLAAVNEQFF. As DNA, the CDR3 is TGTGCCAGCAGTTTACTCGCCGCAGTCAATGAGCAGTTCTTC.

J is TRBJ2-3 and V is TRBV7-3; D unresolved. The CDR3 contains 13 residues. Germline values: CDR1 SGHTA, CDR2 FQGTGA. Trimming removed 5 bases at V and 3 bases at J, with 9 bases between. In DNA form, the CDR3 reads TGTGCCAGCAGCCTCGTTAGTACAGATACGCAGTATTTT. Translated, it gives CASSLVSTDTQYF.

The V gene is TRBV30, the J gene TRBJ1-5; a possible D gene is TRBD1 (6 bases). Germline CDR1 and CDR2: GTSNPN and SVGIG (reference sequence). V was shortened by 0 bases and J by 5 bases, with 11 bases between the two germline ends. This CDR3 contains 14 residues. The CDR3 region is CAWSVLGGHQPQHF. The CDR3 DNA follows: TGTGCCTGGAGTGTCCTTGGGGGCCATCAGCCCCAGCATTTT.

DNA for the CDR3: TGTGCCAGCAGTTTCCTAGCGGGCGGGGAGACCCAGTACTTC. Its protein is CASSFLAGGETQYF. This chain links TRBV27 with TRBJ2-5, with 8 bases lining up with TRBD2. The CDR3 loop spans 14 amino acids. V was pared by 3 bases and J by 5 bases, with 5 bases of the junction left unmatched. Germline loops: CDR1 MNHEY, CDR2 SMNVEV (reference sequence).

The V gene is TRBV18, the J gene TRBJ1-5; 8 bases fit TRBD1. The CDR3 is 16 amino acids. V lost 6 bases and J lost 2; bases outside the gene matches: 9. Germline loops: CDR1 KGHSH, CDR2 LQKENI. The CDR3 region is CASSSTGGGRNQPQHF. The CDR3 nucleotides are TGTGCCAGCTCGAGTACAGGGGGTGGCCGCAATCAGCCCCAGCATTTT.

V usage is TRBV7-9 and J usage is TRBJ1-2; possibly TRBD1 for D (6 bases). There are 15 residues in the CDR3. Germline V gives CDR1 SEHNR, CDR2 FQNEAQ (reference sequence). V lost 4 bases, J lost 3 bases, and 15 bases lay in between. The CDR3 nucleotides are TGTGCCAGCAGCTCCCCCGAGGGGGGGGACTATGGCTACACCTTC. Its protein product is CASSSPEGGDYGYTF. Drawing the rest from reference TRBV7-9 and TRBJ1-2, the complete variable domain is DTGVSQNPRHKITKRGQNVTFRCDPISEHNRLYWYRQTLGQGPEFLTYFQNEAQLEKSRLLSDRFSAERPKGSFSTLEIQRTEQGDSAMYLCASSSPEGGDYGYTFGSGTRLTVV.

Here the CDR3 reads CASSQDYSGGYGYTF. The CDR3 nucleotides are TGCGCCAGCAGCCAAGATTACTCAGGCGGCTATGGCTACACCTTC. The chain is built from TRBV4-3 and TRBJ1-2; no reliable D call. The length of the CDR3 is 15 residues. V gave up 0 bases and J gave up 4 bases, with 12 bases separating them. CDR1 and CDR2 (germline): LGHNA, YSLEER.

This clone was counted a single time. The chain uses TRBV6-6 and TRBJ2-7; unclear D gene. Germline V gene lookup returns CDR1 MNHNY and CDR2 SVGAGI (reference sequence). Trimming stripped 0 bases from V and 4 bases from J, with 7 bases between. This CDR3 region has 13 residues. In DNA, the CDR3 is TGTGCCAGCAGTTACTCCCCCAGGTACGAGCAGTACTTC. Its protein product is CASSYSPRYEQYF.

This chain connects TRBV7-9 to TRBJ1-1, with a possible D match to TRBD1 (5 bases). The CDR3 loop spans 13 amino acids. The V gene lost 5 bases and the J gene lost 5 bases, with 12 bases spanning the gap. Germline assignment: CDR1 SEHNR and CDR2 FQNEAQ (reference sequence). This CDR3 reads CASSHQGPTEAFF. CDR3 sequence (DNA): TGTGCCAGCAGCCATCAGGGACCGACTGAAGCTTTCTTT. Complete variable domain (other parts from reference TRBV7-9 and TRBJ1-1): DTGVSQNPRHKITKRGQNVTFRCDPISEHNRLYWYRQTLGQGPEFLTYFQNEAQLEKSRLLSDRFSAERPKGSFSTLEIQRTEQGDSAMYLCASSHQGPTEAFFGQGTRLTVV.

The genes are TRBV7-9 and TRBJ1-2; no reliable D call. The length of the CDR3 is 14 residues. Germline V CDR1 and CDR2: SEHNR, FQNEAQ (reference sequence). V gave up 1 base and J gave up 5 bases, with 11 bases separating them. CDR3 DNA: TGTGCCAGCAGCTTAGTAGTCGCGAGTTATGGCTACACCTTC. This translates into CASSLVVASYGYTF.

J is TRBJ1-1 and V is TRBV10-3; 10 positions agree with TRBD1. Per germline, CDR1 ENHRY and CDR2 SYGVKD. Losses at the gene ends were 4 bases for V and 4 bases for J; bases not matched to a gene: 9. CDR3 size: 16 residues. The CDR3 bases are TGTGCCATCAGTGGCCCCAGACAGGGGGCGACCACTGAAGCTTTCTTT. Translating it yields CAISGPRQGATTEAFF.

The chain links TRBV18 to TRBJ1-6; TRBD1 might be the D (5 bases). The length of the CDR3 is 17 residues. The ends were cut back, 3 bases at V and 0 bases at J, with 12 bases in the middle. Germline V gene lookup returns CDR1 KGHSH and CDR2 LQKENI. The CDR3 reads CASSPRDLSSYNSPLHF. Here the CDR3 DNA reads TGTGCCAGCTCACCCCGGGACTTGAGCTCCTATAATTCACCCCTCCACTTT. Full variable domain (remainder filled in from reference TRBV18 and TRBJ1-6): NAGVMQNPRHLVRRRGQEARLRCSPMKGHSHVYWYRQLPEEGLKFMVYLQKENIIDESGMPKERFSAEFPKEGPSILRIQQVVRGDSAAYFCASSPRDLSSYNSPLHFGNGTRLTVT.

This clone was detected only once. The chain combines TRBV7-9 with TRBJ1-6; weak D call: TRBD1 (5 bases). Between the trimmed V and J ends, which lost 4 bases and 11 bases, there was a span of 9 bases. Germline V gene lookup returns CDR1 SEHNR and CDR2 FQNEAQ (reference sequence). The CDR3 is 12 amino acids. The CDR3 sequence is CASSSQGAPLHF. The CDR3 region has the DNA TGTGCCAGCAGCTCGCAGGGTGCACCCCTCCACTTT.

V and J are TRBV3-1 (or the pseudogene TRBV3-2) and TRBJ1-5; 10 bases are shared with TRBD1. V dropped 1 base and J dropped 10; count of bases not matched to a gene: 7. Germline CDR1 reads LGHDT; CDR2 reads YNNKEL (reference sequence). The CDR3 has 15 residues. The CDR3 loop reads CASSQGGTGVGPQHF. DNA for the CDR3: TGTGCCAGCAGCCAAGGGGGGACAGGGGTTGGTCCCCAGCATTTT.

The chain has TRBV7-2 and TRBJ1-2, with 7 bases fitting TRBD1. Germline-derived CDR1 and CDR2 are SGHTA and FQGNSA. This CDR3 has 14 residues. After removal of 2 bases from V and 8 bases from J, the junction contained 8 bases not matched to a gene. CDR3 in amino acids: CASSLQGVDRGYTF. CDR3 DNA sequence: TGTGCCAGCAGCTTACAGGGCGTGGACAGGGGCTACACCTTC.